This T cell receptor (beta chain) was sequenced in a study of beta chain features in type 1 diabetes. Study-level points and caveats: All four CD4+ subsets from Type 1 diabetes patients carried moderately but significantly shorter TCRB CDR3s. Patients showed naive, central memory and Treg TCRB repertoires that appeared more similar than those of healthy donors. More deletions and fewer insertions at VDJ junctions were seen in type 1 diabetes patients.

Expressed TCRB transcripts were sequenced, since all the RNA that had been isolated was reverse transcribed. Clones were read by immunoSEQ multiplex PCR, and TCRdb kept only the in-frame ones, dropping some. This repertoire shows around 310,000 clones, 13% found once; its top ten account for roughly 0.015%. Remarks on this clone: The antigen is not known.

The sample was naive CD4+ T cells from blood. This TCR was sampled from a woman under 30 with type 1 diabetes.

In DNA form, the CDR3 reads TGCGCCAGCAGCTTGTCCGGGAGGCTCGCGAACACCGGGGAGCTGTTTTTT. Residues: CASSLSGRLANTGELFF. This chain uses TRBV5-1 with TRBJ2-2; TRBD2 aligns across 7 bases. V shed 1 base and J 0 bases; nucleotides not matched to a gene: 6. The CDR3 contains 17 residues. The germline V gene has CDR1 SGHRS and CDR2 YFSETQ.